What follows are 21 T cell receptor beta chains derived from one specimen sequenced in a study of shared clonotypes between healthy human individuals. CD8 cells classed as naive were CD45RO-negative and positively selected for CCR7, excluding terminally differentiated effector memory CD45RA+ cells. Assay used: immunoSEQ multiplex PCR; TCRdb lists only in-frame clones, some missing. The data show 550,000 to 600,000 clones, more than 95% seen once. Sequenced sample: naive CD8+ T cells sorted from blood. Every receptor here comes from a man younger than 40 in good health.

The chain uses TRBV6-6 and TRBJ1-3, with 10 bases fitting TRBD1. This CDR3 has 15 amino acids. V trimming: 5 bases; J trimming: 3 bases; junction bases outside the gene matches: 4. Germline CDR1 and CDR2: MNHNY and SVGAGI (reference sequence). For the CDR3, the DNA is TGTGCCAGCAGTACCCGGACAGGGGGTGGAAACACCATATATTTT. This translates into CASSTRTGGGNTIYF.

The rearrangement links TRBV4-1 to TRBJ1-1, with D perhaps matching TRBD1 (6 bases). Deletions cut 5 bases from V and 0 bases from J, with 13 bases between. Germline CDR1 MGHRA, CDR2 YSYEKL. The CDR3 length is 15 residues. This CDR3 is CASSKPGHLNTEAFF. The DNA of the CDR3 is TGCGCCAGCAGCAAGCCGGGACACTTGAACACTGAAGCTTTCTTT.

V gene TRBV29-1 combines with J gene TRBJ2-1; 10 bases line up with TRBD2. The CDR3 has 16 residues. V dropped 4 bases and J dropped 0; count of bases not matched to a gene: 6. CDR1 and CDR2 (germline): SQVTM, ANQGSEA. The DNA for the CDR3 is TGCAGCGTTGTAGCGGGAGGACTGAGCTCCTACAATGAGCAGTTCTTC. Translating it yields CSVVAGGLSSYNEQFF.

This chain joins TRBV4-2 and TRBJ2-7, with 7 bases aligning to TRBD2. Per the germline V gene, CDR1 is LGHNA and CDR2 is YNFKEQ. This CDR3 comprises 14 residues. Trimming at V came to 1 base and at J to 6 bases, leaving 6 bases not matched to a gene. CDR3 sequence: CASSQAPGGSEQYF. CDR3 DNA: TGTGCCAGCAGCCAAGCCCCCGGGGGGAGCGAGCAGTACTTC.

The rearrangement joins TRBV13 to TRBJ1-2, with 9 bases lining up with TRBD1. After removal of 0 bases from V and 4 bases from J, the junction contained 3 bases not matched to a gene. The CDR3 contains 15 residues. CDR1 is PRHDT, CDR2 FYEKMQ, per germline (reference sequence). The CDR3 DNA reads TGTGCCAGCAGCTTAGGACAGGGGGCGAGCTATGGCTACACCTTC. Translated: CASSLGQGASYGYTF.

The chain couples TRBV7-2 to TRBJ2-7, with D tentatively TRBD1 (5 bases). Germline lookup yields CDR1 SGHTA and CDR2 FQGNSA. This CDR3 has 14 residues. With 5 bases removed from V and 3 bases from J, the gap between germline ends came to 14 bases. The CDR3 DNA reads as TGTGCCAGCAGCCCCTTAGTGGGGCTCTACGAGCAGTACTTC. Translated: CASSPLVGLYEQYF.

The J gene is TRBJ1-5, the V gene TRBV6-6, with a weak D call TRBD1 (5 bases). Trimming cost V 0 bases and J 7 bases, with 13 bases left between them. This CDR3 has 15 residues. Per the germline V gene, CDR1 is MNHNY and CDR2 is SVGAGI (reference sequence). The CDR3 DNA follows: TGTGCCAGCAGTTACTCTAGGGAGGGGCCACAGCCCCAGCATTTT. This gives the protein CASSYSREGPQPQHF.

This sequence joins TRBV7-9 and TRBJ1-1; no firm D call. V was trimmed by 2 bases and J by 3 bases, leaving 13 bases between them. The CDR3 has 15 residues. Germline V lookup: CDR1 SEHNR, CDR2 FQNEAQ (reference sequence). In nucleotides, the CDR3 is TGTGCCAGCAGCTTAAGGAAATCTATCGACACTGAAGCTTTCTTT. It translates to CASSLRKSIDTEAFF.

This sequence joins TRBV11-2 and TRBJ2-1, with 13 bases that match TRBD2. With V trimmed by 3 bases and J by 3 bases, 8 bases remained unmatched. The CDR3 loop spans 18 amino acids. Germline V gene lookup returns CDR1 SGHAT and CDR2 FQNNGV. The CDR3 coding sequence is TGTGCCAGCAGCTTGGGGACTAGCGGGATCCCTGACTACAATGAGCAGTTCTTC. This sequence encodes CASSLGTSGIPDYNEQFF.

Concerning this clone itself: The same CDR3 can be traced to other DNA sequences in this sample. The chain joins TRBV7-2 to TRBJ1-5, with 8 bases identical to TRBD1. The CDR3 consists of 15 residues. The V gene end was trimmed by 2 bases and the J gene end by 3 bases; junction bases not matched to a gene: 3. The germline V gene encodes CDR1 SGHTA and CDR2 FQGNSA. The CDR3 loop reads CASSLRQGANQPQHF. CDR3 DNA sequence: TGTGCCAGCAGCTTAAGGCAGGGGGCCAATCAGCCCCAGCATTTT.

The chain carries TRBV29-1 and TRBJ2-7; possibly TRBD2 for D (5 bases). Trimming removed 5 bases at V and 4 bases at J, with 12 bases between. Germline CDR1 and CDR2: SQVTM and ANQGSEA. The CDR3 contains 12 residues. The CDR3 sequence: CSVSREGYEQYF. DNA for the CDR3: TGCAGCGTTTCGCGAGAGGGATACGAGCAGTACTTC.

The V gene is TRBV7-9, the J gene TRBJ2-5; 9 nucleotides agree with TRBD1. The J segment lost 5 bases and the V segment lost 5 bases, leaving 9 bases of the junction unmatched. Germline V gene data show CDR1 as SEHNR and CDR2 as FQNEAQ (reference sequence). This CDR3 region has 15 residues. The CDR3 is CASSAGTGSSETQYF. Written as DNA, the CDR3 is TGTGCCAGCAGCGCCGGGACAGGGAGTTCGGAGACCCAGTACTTC.

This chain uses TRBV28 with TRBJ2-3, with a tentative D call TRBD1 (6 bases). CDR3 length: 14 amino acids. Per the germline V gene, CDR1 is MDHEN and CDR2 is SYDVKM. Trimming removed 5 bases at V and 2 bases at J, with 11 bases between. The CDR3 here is CASSRQVSTDTQYF. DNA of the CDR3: TGTGCCAGCAGTCGACAGGTGTCCACAGATACGCAGTATTTT.

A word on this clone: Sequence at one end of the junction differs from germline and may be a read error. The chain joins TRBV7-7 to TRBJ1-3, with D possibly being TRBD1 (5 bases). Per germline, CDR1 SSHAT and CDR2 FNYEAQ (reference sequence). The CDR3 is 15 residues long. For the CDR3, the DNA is TGTGCTAGCAGCCCCGGGGACCTCTCTGGAAACACCATATATTTT. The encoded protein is CASSPGDLSGNTIYF.

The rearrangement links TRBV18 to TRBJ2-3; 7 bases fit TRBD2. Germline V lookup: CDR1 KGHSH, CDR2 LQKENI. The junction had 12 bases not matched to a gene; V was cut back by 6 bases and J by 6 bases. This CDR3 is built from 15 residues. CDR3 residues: CASSQGLGLTDTQYF. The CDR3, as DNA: TGTGCCAGCTCTCAAGGACTAGGGTTAACCGATACGCAGTATTTT.

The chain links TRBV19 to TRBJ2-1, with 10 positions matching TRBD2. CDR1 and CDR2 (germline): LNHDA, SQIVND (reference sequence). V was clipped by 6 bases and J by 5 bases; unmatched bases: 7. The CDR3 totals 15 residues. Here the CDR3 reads CASSLSSGGNNEQFF. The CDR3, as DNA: TGTGCCAGTAGCCTGTCTAGCGGGGGAAACAATGAGCAGTTCTTC. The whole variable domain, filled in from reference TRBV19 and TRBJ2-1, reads DGGITQSPKYLFRKEGQNVTLSCEQNLNHDAMYWYRQDPGQGLRLIYYSQIVNDFQKGDIAEGYSVSREKKESFPLTVTSAQKNPTAFYLCASSLSSGGNNEQFFGPGTRLTVL.

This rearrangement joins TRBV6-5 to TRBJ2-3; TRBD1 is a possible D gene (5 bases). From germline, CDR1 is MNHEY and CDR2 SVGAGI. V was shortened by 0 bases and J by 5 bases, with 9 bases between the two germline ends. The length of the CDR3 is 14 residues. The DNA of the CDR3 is TGTGCCAGCAGTTACTCTCAGGGCTTAGATACGCAGTATTTT. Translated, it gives CASSYSQGLDTQYF.

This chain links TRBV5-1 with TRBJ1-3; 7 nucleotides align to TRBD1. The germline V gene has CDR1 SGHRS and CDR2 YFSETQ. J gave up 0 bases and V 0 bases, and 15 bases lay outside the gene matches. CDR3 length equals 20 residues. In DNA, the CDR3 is TGCGCCAGCAGCTTGGGAGACAGGGAGCAGGTGATTAGCTCTGGAAACACCATATATTTT. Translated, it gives CASSLGDREQVISSGNTIYF.

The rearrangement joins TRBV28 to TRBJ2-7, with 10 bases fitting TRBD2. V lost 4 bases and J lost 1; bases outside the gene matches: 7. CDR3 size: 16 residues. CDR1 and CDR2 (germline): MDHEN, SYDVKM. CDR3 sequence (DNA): TGTGCCAGCAGTTCCCGGGTAGCGGGGGGATCCTACGAGCAGTACTTC. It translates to CASSSRVAGGSYEQYF.

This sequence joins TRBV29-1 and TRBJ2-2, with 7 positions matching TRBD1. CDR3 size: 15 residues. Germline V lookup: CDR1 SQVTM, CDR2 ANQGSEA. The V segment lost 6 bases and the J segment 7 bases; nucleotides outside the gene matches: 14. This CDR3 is CSVSPSGTELGELFF. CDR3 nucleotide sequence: TGCAGCGTATCTCCGTCCGGGACAGAACTCGGGGAGCTGTTTTTT.

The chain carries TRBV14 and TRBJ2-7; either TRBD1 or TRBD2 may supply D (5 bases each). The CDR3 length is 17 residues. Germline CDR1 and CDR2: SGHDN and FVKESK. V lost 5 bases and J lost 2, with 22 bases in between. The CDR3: CASSSRDSLASTYEQYF. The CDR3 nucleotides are TGTGCCAGCAGCTCCAGAGACAGCCTAGCCTCCACCTACGAGCAGTACTTC. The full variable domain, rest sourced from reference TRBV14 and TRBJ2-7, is EAGVTQFPSHSVIEKGQTVTLRCDPISGHDNLYWYRRVMGKEIKFLLHFVKESKQDESGMPNNRFLAERTGGTYSTLKVQPAELEDSGVYFCASSSRDSLASTYEQYFGPGTRLTVT.